A single sample gave rise to the 5 T cell receptor beta chains below, sequenced in a study of blood T cell repertoires in COVID-19. Produced via immunoSEQ multiplex PCR; TCRdb's table is partial and in-frame only. This sample has about 500,000 clones; approximately 92% occur once, and the top ten carry over 0.7%. Sequences were obtained from peripheral blood. Receptor source: a man younger than 30 with COVID-19, enrolled during active disease.

The CDR3 here is CASSYGQETYEQYF. The CDR3 DNA follows: TGTGCCAGCAGTTACGGACAGGAGACCTACGAGCAGTACTTC. The chain uses TRBV6-5 and TRBJ2-7; 7 positions match TRBD1. The CDR3 covers 14 residues. The V and J ends lost 2 bases and 2 bases, in that order; junction bases with no gene match: 3. Germline lookup yields CDR1 MNHEY and CDR2 SVGAGI.

This clone was detected once. The genes are TRBV12-3 or TRBV12-4 and TRBJ2-5; no firm D call. Trimming pared 6 bases from V and 1 base from J, leaving 6 bases between. This CDR3 has 12 residues. CDR3 residues: CASRRGQETQYF. CDR3 nucleotides: TGTGCCAGCAGAAGAGGCCAAGAGACCCAGTACTTC.

The chain carries TRBV2 and TRBJ1-4; D is undetermined. V was shortened by 7 bases and J by 3 bases, with 9 bases between the two germline ends. Germline assignment: CDR1 SNHLY and CDR2 FYNNEI. The CDR3 has 13 amino acids. The CDR3 bases are TGTGCCAGCACGGGGTTTTCTAATGAAAAACTGTTTTTT. Residues: CASTGFSNEKLFF.

The CDR3 protein is CASSPIIRGTAEGPTNEKLFF. The CDR3 DNA reads as TGTGCCAGCAGCCCTATAATACGAGGGACAGCGGAAGGGCCCACTAATGAAAAACTGTTTTTT. J is TRBJ1-4 and V is TRBV3-1 (or the pseudogene TRBV3-2), with 7 bases fitting TRBD1. The V and J ends lost 4 bases and 2 bases, in that order; junction bases with no gene match: 22. The length of the CDR3 is 21 residues. Germline lookup yields CDR1 LGHDT and CDR2 YNNKEL (reference sequence).

The J gene is TRBJ2-1, the V gene TRBV15; TRBD2 matches at 7 bases. This CDR3 has 14 residues. Germline loops: CDR1 LNHNV, CDR2 YYDKDF (reference sequence). V lost 4 bases, J lost 3 bases, and 3 bases stayed unmatched. The CDR3: CATSIAGDYNEQFF. The CDR3 bases are TGTGCCACCAGCATCGCGGGGGACTACAATGAGCAGTTCTTC.